Judged by abundance, the clone carrying this TCR beta chain is medium-sized. Its antigen is as yet unknown. CDR1 and CDR2 (germline): LNHNV, YYDKDF (reference sequence). The CDR3 spans 15 residues. V dropped 5 bases and J dropped 7 bases, with 15 bases sitting between them. This sample was included in a study of post-analysis software for immune sequencing data. Unique molecular identifiers were carried by the TCR beta cDNA libraries. A single record per CDR3 protein comes from TCRdb applying MiXCR to the PCR reads. Found here are more than 500,000 distinct CDR3 sequences, around 36% of them singletons; the top ten hold 4.5% to 7.5%. General observations from the study: TRBV5-6, TRBV5-1 and TRBV20-1 belonged to a set of roughly five TRBV segments that were more frequent in patients than controls.

The chain carries TRBV15 and TRBJ1-6, with D maybe TRBD1 (5 bases). This TCR came from a girl aged 2-17 years with multiple sclerosis. The sample comprised blood. CDR3: CATSGARAVNSPLHF. In DNA, the CDR3 is TGTGCCACCAGCGGCGCCAGGGCGGTGAATTCACCCCTCCACTTT.